This TCR beta chain appears in the sequencing data of a study of CDR3 diversity in severe acne. TCRdb re-called the PCR reads through MiXCR, storing one row per CDR3 protein. The sample carries fewer than 100,000 distinct CDR3 sequences, 51% recorded once. This clonotype was seen once. V lost 5 bases, J lost 4 bases, and 9 bases stayed unmatched. Germline V gene lookup returns CDR1 MGHDK and CDR2 SYGVNS. This CDR3 comprises 16 residues. The J gene is TRBJ2-2, the V gene TRBV25-1, with 8 bases that match TRBD2. The material sequenced was blood. This TCR came from a male donor in good health, without acne. CDR3 nucleotides: TGTGCCAGCAGTACCCCCGGGAGGGCCGGCACCGGGGAGCTGTTTTTT. Translating gives CASSTPGRAGTGELFF.